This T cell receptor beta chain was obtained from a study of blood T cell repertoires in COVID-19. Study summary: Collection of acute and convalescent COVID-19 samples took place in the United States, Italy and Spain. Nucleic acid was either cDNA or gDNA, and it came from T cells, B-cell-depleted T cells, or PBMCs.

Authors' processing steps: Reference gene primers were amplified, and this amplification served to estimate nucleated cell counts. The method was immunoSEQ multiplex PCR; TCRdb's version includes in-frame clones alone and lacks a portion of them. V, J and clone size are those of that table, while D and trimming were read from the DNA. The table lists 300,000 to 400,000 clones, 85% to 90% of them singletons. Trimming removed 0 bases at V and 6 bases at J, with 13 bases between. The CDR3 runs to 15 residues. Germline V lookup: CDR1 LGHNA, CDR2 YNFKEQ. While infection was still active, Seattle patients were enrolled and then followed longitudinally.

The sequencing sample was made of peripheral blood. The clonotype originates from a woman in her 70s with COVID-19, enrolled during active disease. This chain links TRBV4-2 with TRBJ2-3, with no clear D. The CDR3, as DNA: TGTGCCAGCAGCCAAGAGATGGCTGCCGGGGATACGCAGTATTTT. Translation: CASSQEMAAGDTQYF.